This T cell receptor beta chain was profiled in a study of T cells in Graves' hyperthyroidism and ophthalmopathy. The V gene lost 2 bases and the J gene lost 4 bases, with 8 bases spanning the gap. Germline V CDR1 and CDR2: MNHEY, SMNVEV (reference sequence). CDR3 length equals 13 residues. Researchers amplified the TCR beta CDR3 regions from RNA transcripts. Researchers ran a first-round RT-PCR on the TCR CDR3 using the HTBI primer set. TCRdb re-derived calls from the multiplex PCR reads in MiXCR, one entry per CDR3 protein. This sample has fewer than 350,000 distinct CDR3 sequences, with roughly 20% found just once.

This chain joins TRBV27 and TRBJ1-1; no clear D. This TCR was sampled from a man aged 45 to 65 with Graves' ophthalmopathy. The sequenced material came from blood. This CDR3 reads CASSLRILTEAFF. The DNA of the CDR3 is TGTGCCAGCAGTTTACGGATCCTCACTGAAGCTTTCTTT.